This TCR beta chain originates from a study of blood T cell repertoires in COVID-19. Unmatched junction bases numbered 6, after V lost 4 bases and J lost 2 bases. CDR3 length equals 16 residues. Germline CDR1 and CDR2: ENHRY and SYGVKD. Here immunoSEQ multiplex PCR was the method, and the copy in TCRdb shows in-frame clones only, minus some. The data show around 380,000 clones, 80% to 90% seen once. The chain joins TRBV10-3 to TRBJ1-5; TRBD1 matches at 9 bases. This receptor was obtained from a man aged 25-40 years who had recovered from COVID-19. Input material: PBMCs or T cells enriched from blood (not recorded which). The CDR3 spells CAISAKTGGGNQPQHF. CDR3 in DNA: TGTGCCATCAGTGCGAAGACAGGGGGAGGCAATCAGCCCCAGCATTTT.